This TCR beta chain derives from a study of CD8 T cell repertoires and HIV-1 epitope variants. Study background: Each of Twenty-five Gag and Nef epitope peptides stimulated a separate culture. Controls included no peptide, Ebola AY9 epitope, and a CMV, EBV, flu pool. Enriched T cells were co-cultured with equal numbers of autologous T cell-negative antigen-presenting cells.

Only a few counts were recorded for this clone. Antigen specificity is unknown. From germline, CDR1 is SQVTM and CDR2 ANQGSEA. This CDR3 contains 14 residues. V was pared by 7 bases and J by 2 bases, with 16 bases between. General study points: Roughly 10 TCR beta clonotypes were antigen-specific, roughly 6 apparently recognizing autologous or escape variants.

Generated by immunoSEQ multiplex PCR, the TCRdb table keeps only in-frame clones and is missing some. The table lists about 1,100 clones, about two thirds of them singletons. The genes are TRBV29-1 and TRBJ2-3; D is perhaps TRBD2 (5 bases). The source material was cultured CD8+ T cells derived from PBMCs. This clonotype was obtained from a male donor with HIV. The CDR3 DNA is TGCAGCGCGGCGGGCACCGAGTCCACAGATACGCAGTATTTT. Its translation is CSAAGTESTDTQYF.